This T cell receptor beta chain derives from a study of blood T cell repertoires in COVID-19 (dated by TCRdb to the early 2020s). Regarding the study in general: Samples covering the acute and convalescent phases of COVID-19 were provided by collaborators in the United States, Italy and Spain. The material from the prospective study consisted of cDNA or gDNA derived from T cells, B-cell-depleted T cells, or PBMCs. The dataset comprised deeply sampled blood TCRbeta repertoires from subjects exposed to, actively infected with, or recovered from COVID-19. The sample metadata nearly always contained a de-identified subject ID, COVID-19 status, age in years and sex. HLA class I and class II types, where available, came from metadata supplied by the sample provider rather than from assay-based typing. The samples were drawn from two sources: the first 160 participants of the ongoing ImmuneRACE study, and fewer than 1,500 subjects contributed by 6 global collaborators. The repertoires were released in a freely available public database intended as a resource for research on the immune response to SARS-CoV-2. Study-level results and caveats: How much clinical and demographic metadata was included differed by source and by participant, and the metadata was provided uncurated.

A note on this clone: This receptor's antigen is unknown. No clone much larger than this one lies a single base away; base qualities are absent.

The junction carries 13 bases between V and J, which are trimmed by 3 bases and 8 bases respectively. The CDR1 and CDR2 encoded by the germline V gene are SGHVS and FQNEAQ. Reading from cysteine to phenylalanine, the CDR3 counts 13 amino acids. Only the CDR3 part of the read is kept: 39 bases, read in frame from the first base. Whole blood was collected in K2EDTA tubes by collaborating institutions according to the institutions' own protocols. For TCRbeta analysis, collaborators shipped samples as frozen whole blood, isolated PBMCs, or DNA extracted from either of those sample types. The immunoSEQ Assay, a bias-controlled multiplex PCR, was used to amplify TCRbeta CDR3 regions from genomic DNA. In the original analysis: Within the assay, amplification of reference gene primers was used to estimate how many nucleated cells each sample contained. Sequence reads were collapsed and filtered to measure the absolute abundance of every unique TCRbeta CDR3 rearrangement. For each sample, productive Simpson clonality was calculated as the square root of Simpson's diversity index over productive rearrangements. In its TCRdb copy, this immuneACCESS table keeps in-frame sequences only and misses some clones. Where compared with another copy, unresolved V genes explain less than half of these, and the others have no known cause. V, J and clone size derive from that table, while D and trimming were established from the DNA sequence. This sample holds 100,000 to 150,000 clones; 85% were observed only once. Roughly 30% of the sample comes from the top ten.

Sequences were obtained from peripheral blood. In this chain, TRBV7-8 is recombined with TRBJ1-2; no D gene call is confident. The clonotype comes from a woman aged 80 or older with acute or convalescent COVID-19. The nucleotide sequence reads TGTGCCAGCAGCTTGAGTGACTTGTTGGGCTACACCTTC. Translation gives CASSLSDLLGYTF.